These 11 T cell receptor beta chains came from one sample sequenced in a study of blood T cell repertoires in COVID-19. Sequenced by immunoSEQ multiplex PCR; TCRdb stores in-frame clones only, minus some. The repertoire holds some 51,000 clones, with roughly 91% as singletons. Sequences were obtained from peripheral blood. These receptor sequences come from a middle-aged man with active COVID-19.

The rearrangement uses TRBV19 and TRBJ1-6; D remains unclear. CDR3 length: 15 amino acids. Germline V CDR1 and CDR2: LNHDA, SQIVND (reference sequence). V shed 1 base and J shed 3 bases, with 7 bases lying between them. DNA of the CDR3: TGTGCCAGTAGTATAGTACTCGACTATAATTCACCCCTCCACTTT. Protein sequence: CASSIVLDYNSPLHF.

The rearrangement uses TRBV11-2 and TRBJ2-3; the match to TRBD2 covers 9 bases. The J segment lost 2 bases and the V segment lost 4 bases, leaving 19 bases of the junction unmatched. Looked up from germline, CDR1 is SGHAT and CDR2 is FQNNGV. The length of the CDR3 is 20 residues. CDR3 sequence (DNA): TGTGCCAGCAGCTCAGAGCGCCGGACAGGAGCGGGAGGTTACACAGATACGCAGTATTTT. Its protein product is CASSSERRTGAGGYTDTQYF. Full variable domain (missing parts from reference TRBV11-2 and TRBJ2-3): EAGVAQSPRYKIIEKRQSVAFWCNPISGHATLYWYQQILGQGPKLLIQFQNNGVVDDSQLPKDRFSAERLKGVDSTLKIQPAKLEDSAVYLCASSSERRTGAGGYTDTQYFGPGTRLTVL.

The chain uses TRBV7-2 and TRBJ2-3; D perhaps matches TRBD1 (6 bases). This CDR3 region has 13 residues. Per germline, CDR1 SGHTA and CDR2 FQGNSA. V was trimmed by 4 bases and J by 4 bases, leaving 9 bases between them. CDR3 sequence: CASSYDRPDTQYF. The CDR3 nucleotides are TGTGCCAGCAGCTACGACAGGCCAGATACGCAGTATTTT.

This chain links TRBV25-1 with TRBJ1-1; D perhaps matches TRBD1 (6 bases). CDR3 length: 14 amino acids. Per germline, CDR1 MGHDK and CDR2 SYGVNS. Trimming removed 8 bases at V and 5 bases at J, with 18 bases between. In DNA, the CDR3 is TGTGCCAGCCTGGGGTGGGGGCGCGTAACTGAAGCTTTCTTT. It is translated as CASLGWGRVTEAFF. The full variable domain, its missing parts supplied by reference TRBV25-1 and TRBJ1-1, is EADIYQTPRYLVIGTGKKITLECSQTMGHDKMYWYQQDPGMELHLIHYSYGVNSTEKGDLSSESTVSRIRTEHFPLTLESARPSHTSQYLCASLGWGRVTEAFFGQGTRLTVV.

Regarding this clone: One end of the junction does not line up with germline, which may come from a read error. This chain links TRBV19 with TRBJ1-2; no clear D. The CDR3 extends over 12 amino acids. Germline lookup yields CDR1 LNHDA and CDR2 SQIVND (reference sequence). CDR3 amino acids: CASGITGIPRAF. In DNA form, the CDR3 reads TGTGCCAGTGGGATTACCGGGATCCCTCGGGCCTTC.

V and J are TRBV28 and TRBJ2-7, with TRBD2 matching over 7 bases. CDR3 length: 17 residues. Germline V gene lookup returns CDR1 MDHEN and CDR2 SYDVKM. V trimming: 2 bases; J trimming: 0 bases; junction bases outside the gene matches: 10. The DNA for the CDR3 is TGTGCCAGCAGTTTACCCACGGAGCGGGAAAGCTCCTACGAGCAGTACTTC. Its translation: CASSLPTERESSYEQYF. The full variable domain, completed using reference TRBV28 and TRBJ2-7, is DVKVTQSSRYLVKRTGEKVFLECVQDMDHENMFWYRQDPGLGLRLIYFSYDVKMKEKGDIPEGYSVSREKKERFSLILESASTNQTSMYLCASSLPTERESSYEQYFGPGTRLTVT.

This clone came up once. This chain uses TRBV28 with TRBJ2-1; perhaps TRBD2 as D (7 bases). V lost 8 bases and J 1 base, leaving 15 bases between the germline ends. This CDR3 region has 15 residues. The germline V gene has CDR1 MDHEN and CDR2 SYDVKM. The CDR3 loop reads CASAKGGGSYNEQFF. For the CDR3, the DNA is TGTGCCAGCGCCAAAGGGGGAGGGTCCTACAATGAGCAGTTCTTC.

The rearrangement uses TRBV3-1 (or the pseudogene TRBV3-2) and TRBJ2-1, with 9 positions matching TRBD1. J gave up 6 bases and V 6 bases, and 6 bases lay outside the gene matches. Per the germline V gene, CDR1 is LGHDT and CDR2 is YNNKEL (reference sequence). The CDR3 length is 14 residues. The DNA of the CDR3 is TGTGCCAGCAGTTACAGGGGGCGTTCCAATGAGCAGTTCTTC. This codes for CASSYRGRSNEQFF.

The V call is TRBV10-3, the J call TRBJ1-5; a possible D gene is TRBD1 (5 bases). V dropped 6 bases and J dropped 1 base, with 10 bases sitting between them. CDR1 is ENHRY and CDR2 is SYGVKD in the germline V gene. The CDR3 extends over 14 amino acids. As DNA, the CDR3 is TGTGCCATCAGCACAGGTTTAAGCAATCAGCCCCAGCATTTT. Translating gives CAISTGLSNQPQHF.

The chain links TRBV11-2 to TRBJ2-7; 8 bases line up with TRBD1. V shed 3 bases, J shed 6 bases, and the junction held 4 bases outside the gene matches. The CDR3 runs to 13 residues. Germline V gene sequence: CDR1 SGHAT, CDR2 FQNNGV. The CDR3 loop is CASSFYRGFEQYF. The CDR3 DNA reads TGTGCCAGCAGCTTTTACAGGGGGTTCGAGCAGTACTTC.

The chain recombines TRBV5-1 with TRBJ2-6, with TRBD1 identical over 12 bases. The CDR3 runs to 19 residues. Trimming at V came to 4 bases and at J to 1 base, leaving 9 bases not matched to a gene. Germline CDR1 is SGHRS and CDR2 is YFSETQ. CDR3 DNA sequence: TGCGCCAGCAGCCCTCTGAGGGGACAGGGGGCATCTGGGGCCAACGTCCTGACTTTC. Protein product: CASSPLRGQGASGANVLTF. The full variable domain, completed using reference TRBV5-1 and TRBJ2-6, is KAGVTQTPRYLIKTRGQQVTLSCSPISGHRSVSWYQQTPGQGLQFLFEYFSETQRNKGNFPGRFSGRQFSNSRSEMNVSTLELGDSALYLCASSPLRGQGASGANVLTFGAGSRLTVL.